This paragraph covers one T cell receptor beta chain sequence. The antigen is undetermined. Profiling relied on immunoSEQ multiplex PCR, and the TCRdb table lists in-frame clones only, not all of them. The data contain about 12,000 clones, 80% to 90% of them seen just once; the ten biggest clones take up roughly 3.3%. This sample was taken from a study of lymphopenia after photon versus proton radiotherapy. Study-wide results and limits: After the lymphocyte nadir, photon-treated repertoires showed oligoclonal expansion, especially of CD8+ Temra cells. Survival link was tested only in deceased patients; proton benefit remains a possibility.

Germline V gene sequence: CDR1 SGHNT, CDR2 YYREEE (reference sequence). This CDR3 contains 15 residues. Trimming removed 3 bases from V and 8 bases from J, with 20 bases in between. Sequenced here: peripheral blood, sampled from a patient treated with proton-based radiotherapy. The gene calls are TRBV5-4 and TRBJ1-2, with a weak D call TRBD1 (5 bases). This TCR derives from a man aged 55 to 69 with pancreatic cancer. CDR3 coding DNA: TGTGCCAGCAGCTCCGGCGGGGGTCGGGCTGGGGGCTACACCTTC. Translating gives CASSSGGGRAGGYTF.